Below, one TCR beta chain is given with its context. Clones were read by immunoSEQ multiplex PCR, and TCRdb kept only the in-frame ones, dropping some. The sample has about 2.1 million clones, 80% to 95% seen once. CD45RO-negative, CCR7-positively selected cells formed the naive CD8 fraction, excluding terminally differentiated effector memory CD45RA+ cells. Germline V gene sequence: CDR1 SGHAT, CDR2 FQNNGV. This CDR3 is 14 amino acids long. V shed 4 bases and J shed 2 bases, with 12 bases lying between them. These data come from a study of shared clonotypes between healthy human individuals. Material: naive CD8+ T cells from PBMCs. This chain links TRBV11-2 with TRBJ2-7; D gene ambiguous. The receptor comes from a man aged 18 to 30 in good health. Some clones in this sample may be carry-over from other donors' samples. CDR3 in amino acids: CASSYSSSPYEQYF. The CDR3 DNA reads TGTGCCAGCAGCTACTCCTCAAGTCCCTACGAGCAGTACTTC.